These 27 T cell receptor beta chains were all obtained from the same sample, sequenced in a study of identifying expanded T cells in peripheral blood. Generated by immunoSEQ multiplex PCR, the TCRdb table keeps only in-frame clones and is missing some. Of tens of thousands of clones in the sample, roughly 90% are singletons; the top ten hold around 2.8%. Source material: blood. Receptors originate from a person aged 18 to 75 in good health.

V is TRBV7-2 and J is TRBJ1-1; D ambiguous. CDR3 length: 14 residues. Trimming stripped 1 base from V and 4 bases from J, with 10 bases between. Germline CDR1 and CDR2: SGHTA and FQGNSA. The CDR3 protein is CASSLEGWSTEAFF. The CDR3 nucleotides read TGTGCCAGCAGCTTAGAGGGCTGGAGCACTGAAGCTTTCTTT.

The chain has TRBV27 and TRBJ2-2; no clear D. Between the trimmed V and J ends, which lost 6 bases and 5 bases, there was a span of 4 bases. The CDR3 is 11 residues long. Germline V CDR1 and CDR2: MNHEY, SMNVEV (reference sequence). The CDR3 spells CASRRTGELFF. DNA of the CDR3: TGTGCCAGCAGGAGGACCGGGGAGCTGTTTTTT.

J is TRBJ2-7 and V is TRBV27; possible D gene TRBD2, 6 bases. This CDR3 is built from 15 residues. The germline V and J ends were trimmed by 3 bases and 0 bases, with 12 bases remaining between them. Germline V lookup: CDR1 MNHEY, CDR2 SMNVEV (reference sequence). CDR3 DNA sequence: TGTGCCAGCAGTTTCAGTCGGGGGAGCTCCTACGAGCAGTACTTC. Its translation is CASSFSRGSSYEQYF.

This chain connects TRBV28 to TRBJ1-1; D is unresolved. The germline CDR1 and CDR2 sequences are MDHEN and SYDVKM. The CDR3 length is 11 residues. The V end was cut by 5 bases, the J end by 1 base, with 2 bases between. The CDR3 region is CASSENTEAFF. CDR3 nucleotides: TGTGCCAGCAGTGAGAACACTGAAGCTTTCTTT. The full variable domain, rest sourced from reference TRBV28 and TRBJ1-1, is DVKVTQSSRYLVKRTGEKVFLECVQDMDHENMFWYRQDPGLGLRLIYFSYDVKMKEKGDIPEGYSVSREKKERFSLILESASTNQTSMYLCASSENTEAFFGQGTRLTVV.

The CDR3 DNA reads as TGTGCCAGCAGCGTAGGGGGTCTAGCATACAATGAGCAGTTCTTC. Its protein product is CASSVGGLAYNEQFF. The genes are TRBV9 and TRBJ2-1; possibly TRBD2 for D (5 bases). V lost 0 bases, J lost 4 bases, and 11 bases lay in between. The CDR3 is 15 residues long. Germline-derived CDR1 and CDR2 are SGDLS and YYNGEE.

V is TRBV4-1 and J is TRBJ1-2; 7 bases agree with TRBD1. This CDR3 has 16 amino acids. V lost 0 bases, J lost 1 base, and 5 bases stayed unmatched. Germline assignment: CDR1 MGHRA and CDR2 YSYEKL. The DNA of the CDR3 is TGCGCCAGCAGCCAAGACCCCGGGACAGATAACTATGGCTACACCTTC. Encoded protein: CASSQDPGTDNYGYTF.

J is TRBJ1-2 and V is TRBV28; D remains ambiguous. V was shortened by 5 bases and J by 4 bases, with 17 bases between the two germline ends. There are 15 residues in the CDR3. Germline V CDR1 and CDR2: MDHEN, SYDVKM. DNA for the CDR3: TGTGCCAGCAGTGGTCCGGGTCCTACATTCTATGGCTACACCTTC. Its protein product is CASSGPGPTFYGYTF.

This sequence joins TRBV18 and TRBJ1-1; TRBD1 matches 8 bases. The CDR3 has 18 amino acids. The germline V gene encodes CDR1 KGHSH and CDR2 LQKENI. Germline trimming cut 3 bases from V and 3 bases from J; bases unmatched to any gene: 15. The CDR3 is CASSPFTGQGYEDTEAFF. The CDR3 DNA sequence: TGTGCCAGCTCACCCTTCACTGGACAGGGATATGAGGACACTGAAGCTTTCTTT.

The J gene is TRBJ1-2, the V gene TRBV7-9, with 7 bases lining up with TRBD1. V lost 0 bases, J lost 7 bases, and 8 bases stayed unmatched. The CDR3 covers 15 residues. Germline CDR1 reads SEHNR; CDR2 reads FQNEAQ (reference sequence). CDR3 sequence reads: CASSLAVRGAGGYTF. Written as DNA, the CDR3 is TGTGCCAGCAGCTTAGCAGTCAGGGGGGCAGGTGGCTACACCTTC.

The sample holds one count of this clone. This sample also contains other DNA sequences that code for the same CDR3. The chain has TRBV27 and TRBJ2-7; no reliable D call. The germline V and J ends were trimmed by 5 bases and 0 bases, with 8 bases remaining between them. The CDR3 runs to 13 residues. The germline gives CDR1 MNHEY, CDR2 SMNVEV (reference sequence). CDR3 sequence: CASSLPGSYEQYF. CDR3 sequence (DNA): TGTGCCAGCAGTCTGCCCGGCTCCTACGAGCAGTACTTC.

As DNA, the CDR3 is TGTGCCAGCAGTGAATTCGGGAATTCCGAAAAACTGTTTTTT. It specifies CASSEFGNSEKLFF. The chain links TRBV25-1 to TRBJ1-4; D ambiguous. CDR1 and CDR2 from the germline V gene are MGHDK and SYGVNS. The CDR3 length is 14 residues. Between the trimmed V and J ends, which lost 1 base and 8 bases, there was a span of 11 bases.

This sequence joins TRBV7-3 and TRBJ2-1, with TRBD2 as a possible D gene (5 bases). Germline assignment: CDR1 SGHTA and CDR2 FQGTGA. The V and J ends lost 7 bases and 7 bases respectively, with 14 bases between them. CDR3 length: 13 residues. The CDR3, as DNA: TGTGCCAGCACTCTGGGAGATGGGAATGAGCAGTTCTTC. Translation gives CASTLGDGNEQFF.

The CDR3 nucleotides read TGTGCCAGCGGACCCCGGGGGGAAGAGACCCAGTACTTC. Encoded protein: CASGPRGEETQYF. This chain joins TRBV5-4 and TRBJ2-5, with TRBD2 matching 7 bases. The CDR3 contains 13 residues. With V trimmed by 7 bases and J by 3 bases, 6 bases remained unmatched. Germline CDR1 is SGHNT and CDR2 is YYREEE (reference sequence).

The V and J genes are TRBV6-1 and TRBJ2-3, with no clear D. This CDR3 is built from 14 residues. Trimming took off 0 bases at V and 5 bases at J, with 9 bases between the two ends. CDR1 is MNHNS, CDR2 SASEGT, per germline. In DNA, the CDR3 is TGTGCCAGCAGTGAAGCGCTAGTGGGAGATACGCAGTATTTT. It translates to CASSEALVGDTQYF.

V is TRBV4-1 and J is TRBJ1-5; D unresolved. CDR1 is MGHRA, CDR2 YSYEKL, per germline. This CDR3 has 13 residues. Trimming took off 1 base at V and 5 bases at J, with 6 bases between the two ends. This chain's CDR3 is CASSQGIYQPQHF. CDR3 in DNA: TGCGCCAGCAGCCAAGGGATCTATCAGCCCCAGCATTTT.

A few counts support this clone. This sequence joins TRBV7-9 and TRBJ1-5; D uncertain. V was clipped by 5 bases and J by 2 bases, with 19 bases between them. The V gene's germline CDR1 is SEHNR and CDR2 FQNEAQ (reference sequence). The CDR3 runs to 17 residues. Here the CDR3 reads CASSPKSLRVGNQPQHF. The CDR3 DNA reads TGTGCCAGCAGCCCAAAGAGTCTGCGGGTTGGCAATCAGCCCCAGCATTTT.

The CDR3 sequence: CATSREGNPTDTQYF. CDR3 coding DNA: TGTGCCACCAGCAGAGAGGGCAACCCAACAGATACGCAGTATTTT. This rearrangement joins TRBV15 to TRBJ2-3; D gene ambiguous. Trimming pared 0 bases from V and 3 bases from J, leaving 10 bases between. Germline values: CDR1 LNHNV, CDR2 YYDKDF (reference sequence). This CDR3 has 15 amino acids.

With respect to this clone: Within the sample, other DNA sequences also encode this same CDR3. V and J are TRBV12-5 and TRBJ2-7; D may be TRBD1 or TRBD2 (5 bases each). Germline values: CDR1 LGHNT, CDR2 FRNRAP. CDR3 length: 17 amino acids. The V and J ends lost 2 bases and 0 bases respectively, with 17 bases between them. The CDR3, as DNA: TGTGCTAGTGGTTTGCTCATTAGAGGGGCCCTCTCCTACGAGCAGTACTTC. Residues: CASGLLIRGALSYEQYF.

The chain recombines TRBV9 with TRBJ2-1; 7 positions match TRBD2. V trimming: 4 bases; J trimming: 7 bases; junction bases outside the gene matches: 17. CDR3 length: 17 amino acids. Germline V gene lookup returns CDR1 SGDLS and CDR2 YYNGEE. The DNA for the CDR3 is TGTGCCAGCAGCCCTAAAGAGCGGGGTTCGGGGCGGAATGAGCAGTTCTTC. Residues: CASSPKERGSGRNEQFF. Together with reference TRBV9 and TRBJ2-1, the CDR3 gives the full variable domain: DSGVTQTPKHLITATGQRVTLRCSPRSGDLSVYWYQQSLDQGLQFLIQYYNGEERAKGNILERFSAQQFPDLHSELNLSSLELGDSALYFCASSPKERGSGRNEQFFGPGTRLTVL.

The chain recombines TRBV9 with TRBJ2-2, with D possibly matching TRBD1 (6 bases). Germline loops: CDR1 SGDLS, CDR2 YYNGEE. V was shortened by 3 bases and J by 3 bases, with 9 bases between the two germline ends. This CDR3 is 14 amino acids long. The CDR3: CASSGNRDTGELFF. The CDR3 DNA reads as TGTGCCAGCAGCGGAAACAGGGACACCGGGGAGCTGTTTTTT.

J is TRBJ1-1 and V is TRBV18; TRBD1 matches 7 bases. The CDR3 has 16 residues. Per the germline V gene, CDR1 is KGHSH and CDR2 is LQKENI. V trimming: 0 bases; J trimming: 0 bases; junction bases outside the gene matches: 4. The CDR3 region is CASSPPVQGMNTEAFF. The CDR3 DNA follows: TGTGCCAGCTCACCACCGGTACAGGGGATGAACACTGAAGCTTTCTTT. The entire variable domain, with the rest obtained from reference TRBV18 and TRBJ1-1, is as follows: NAGVMQNPRHLVRRRGQEARLRCSPMKGHSHVYWYRQLPEEGLKFMVYLQKENIIDESGMPKERFSAEFPKEGPSILRIQQVVRGDSAAYFCASSPPVQGMNTEAFFGQGTRLTVV.

The CDR3 spells CASSFGQPTDTQYF. CDR3 in DNA: TGTGCCAGCAGCTTTGGACAGCCCACAGATACGCAGTATTTT. V and J are TRBV11-2 and TRBJ2-3; D may be TRBD1 (6 bases). Deletions cut 3 bases from V and 2 bases from J, with 9 bases between. Germline V gene data show CDR1 as SGHAT and CDR2 as FQNNGV. The CDR3 totals 14 residues.

The V gene is TRBV5-4, the J gene TRBJ2-5; 10 positions match TRBD2. Germline loops: CDR1 SGHNT, CDR2 YYREEE (reference sequence). CDR3 length equals 14 residues. Trimming took 2 bases from V and 3 from J; bases not matched to a gene: 1. This CDR3 reads CASSFGLAEETQYF. CDR3 nucleotides: TGTGCCAGCAGCTTCGGACTAGCGGAAGAGACCCAGTACTTC.

This chain connects TRBV9 to TRBJ2-1; 8 positions match TRBD2. V shed 2 bases, J shed 2 bases, and the junction held 6 bases outside the gene matches. CDR3 size: 16 residues. In germline, CDR1 is SGDLS, CDR2 YYNGEE. CDR3 coding DNA: TGTGCCAGCAGCGTGGAAGCGGGAGTCACCTACAATGAGCAGTTCTTC. Amino acids: CASSVEAGVTYNEQFF.

This clone was seen once. The CDR3 spells CASSLYRGSTQYF. DNA of the CDR3: TGTGCCAGCAGCCTATACAGGGGAAGTACGCAGTATTTT. V and J are TRBV11-3 and TRBJ2-3; 7 bases match TRBD1. The CDR3 loop spans 13 amino acids. Germline trimming cut 5 bases from V and 8 bases from J; bases unmatched to any gene: 7. The germline V gene has CDR1 SGHNT and CDR2 YENEEA.

J is TRBJ1-2 and V is TRBV6-1; possible D gene TRBD1, 5 bases. Trimming pared 6 bases from V and 4 bases from J, leaving 9 bases between. The CDR3 spans 12 residues. Germline loops: CDR1 MNHNS, CDR2 SASEGT. The CDR3 loop reads CASSPGLYGYTF. The CDR3 coding sequence is TGTGCCAGCAGCCCAGGGCTCTATGGCTACACCTTC.

The chain combines TRBV21-1 with TRBJ2-2. TRBV21-1 is designated a pseudogene. The CDR3 length is 16 residues. Written as DNA, the CDR3 is TGTGCCAGCAGCTCTCCGGGCCCGACGAACACCGGGGAGCTGTTTTTT. This encodes CASSSPGPTNTGELFF.